This TCR beta chain was documented in a study of T cells after posttransplantation cyclophosphamide (dated by TCRdb to 2016 to 2017). Looking at the study overall: Using TRB sequencing, the study followed how the T cell repertoire rebuilt after myeloablative bone marrow transplantation with posttransplantation cyclophosphamide given as GVHD prophylaxis. Samples from 30 to 45 PTCy-treated patients and over 15 related bone marrow donors of those patients were subjected to antigen receptor sequencing. Blood from all 35 or so PTCy patients who had 1-year posttransplant specimens underwent TRB sequencing. Up to 3 additional blood samples from 2 to 5.2 years after transplant were also TRB-sequenced in 3 patients, as was pretransplant blood from 4 patients. Because TRA and TRB clonality correlated tightly in roughly nine samples, later TCR analyses were limited to TRB. Public TRB sequences were compared against a database of over 3,600 sequences linked to responses to pathogens, tumor antigens, self-antigens and alloantigens. General findings and caveats noted by the study authors: Across approximately 45 patients, TRB clonality was highly associated with recipient CMV seropositivity and CMV reactivation, and diversity in PTCy patients was similar to diversity in CNI/methotrexate controls. Donor-recipient similarity was low at 1-2 months but increased during the first year, and donor CD8+ memory clones often dominated later blood repertoires. The TRB repertoires of T cells infiltrating skin or the GI tract showed only limited overlap with the TRB repertoires found in blood.

Peripheral blood samples were provided by related bone marrow donors on the day of marrow donation. Mononuclear cells from peripheral blood and bone marrow were separated by Ficoll-Hypaque density centrifugation and then cryopreserved. A word on this clone: Its antigen has not been determined. No base-level quality is on record; no much larger clone is a single base apart.

The CDR3 runs 14 amino acids, cysteine and phenylalanine included. Of the read, only the CDR3 DNA is kept; its 42 bases are in frame from base 1. V loses 5 bases of germline sequence and J loses 7 bases, and the interval between the two ends is 17 bases. Taken from the germline V gene, the CDR1 and CDR2 loops are SGHTA and FQGNSA. TRB sequencing was run on genomic DNA with either the immunoSEQ assay at survey resolution or the hsTCRB kit. The authors' analysis ran thus. The immunoSEQ software handled the initial read processing, while the LymphoSeq R package was used for the repertoire analyses. Clonality was calculated as 1 minus normalized Shannon entropy, and the Gini coefficient was also calculated for each TRB dataset. To infer phenotypes in unsorted samples, TRB sequences from sorted subsets of the recipient or donor were mapped onto the unsorted samples of the same recipient. In TCRdb, the immuneACCESS table is reduced to in-frame sequences with V and J assigned. These tables do not hold every clone; where another copy was compared, an unresolved V gene accounts for under half, and the others remain unexplained. D and trimming were read from the DNA, whereas the V and J calls and clone size are those reported in that table. Within this sample are around 66,000 clones, with approximately 92% of them counted one time only. Around 3.1% of the sample is taken by the ten largest.

The sequence is built from TRBV7-2 and TRBJ1-2, with a weak D call of TRBD1 (5 bases match). The TCR originated in a woman in her thirties in good health and a related stem cell transplant donor. The material sequenced was PBMCs. The CDR3 reads as follows: CASSLGRGLSGYTF. The bases are TGTGCCAGCAGCCTCGGACGGGGGTTGAGTGGCTACACCTTC. Beyond the CDR3, the reference TRBV7-2 and TRBJ1-2 genes provide the residues; the full variable domain reads: GAGVSQSPSNKVTEKGKDVELRCDPISGHTALYWYRQSLGQGLEFLIYFQGNSAPDKSGLPSDRFSAERTGGSVSTLTIQRTQQEDSAVYLCASSLGRGLSGYTFGSGTRLTVV.